This paragraph covers one T cell receptor (beta chain) sequence. The record originates from a study of blood T cell repertoires in COVID-19. The method was immunoSEQ multiplex PCR; TCRdb's version includes in-frame clones alone and lacks a portion of them. The sample records over 150,000 clones, less than 85% being singletons. Trimming removed 4 bases from V and 4 bases from J, with 13 bases in between. CDR1 is MNHEY, CDR2 SVGEGT, per germline. There are 14 residues in the CDR3. This sequence joins TRBV6-2 or TRBV6-3 and TRBJ2-5; D may be TRBD1 (6 bases). This receptor was obtained from a woman between 45 and 60 years old with acute or convalescent COVID-19. Sequencing was performed on peripheral blood. CDR3 protein: CASSSHTGRETQYF. In DNA form, the CDR3 reads TGTGCCAGCAGTTCACATACAGGGCGAGAGACCCAGTACTTC.